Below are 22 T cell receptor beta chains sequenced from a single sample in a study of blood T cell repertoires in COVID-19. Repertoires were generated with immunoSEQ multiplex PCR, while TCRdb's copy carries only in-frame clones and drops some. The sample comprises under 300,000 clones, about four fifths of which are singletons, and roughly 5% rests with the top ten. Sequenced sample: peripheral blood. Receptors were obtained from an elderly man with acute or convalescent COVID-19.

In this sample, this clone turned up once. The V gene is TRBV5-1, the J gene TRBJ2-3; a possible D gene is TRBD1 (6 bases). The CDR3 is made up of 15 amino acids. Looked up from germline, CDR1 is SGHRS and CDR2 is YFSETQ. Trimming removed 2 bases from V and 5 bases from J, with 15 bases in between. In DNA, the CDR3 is TGCGCCAGCAGCTTATCAGGGGCCCGCGTAGATACGCAGTATTTT. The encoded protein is CASSLSGARVDTQYF.

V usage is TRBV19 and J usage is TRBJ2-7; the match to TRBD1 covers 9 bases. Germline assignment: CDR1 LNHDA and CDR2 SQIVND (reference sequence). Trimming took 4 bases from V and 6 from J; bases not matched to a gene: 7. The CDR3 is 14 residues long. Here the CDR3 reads CASSSGTGLGEQYF. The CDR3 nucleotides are TGTGCCAGTAGTAGCGGGACAGGGTTAGGCGAGCAGTACTTC.

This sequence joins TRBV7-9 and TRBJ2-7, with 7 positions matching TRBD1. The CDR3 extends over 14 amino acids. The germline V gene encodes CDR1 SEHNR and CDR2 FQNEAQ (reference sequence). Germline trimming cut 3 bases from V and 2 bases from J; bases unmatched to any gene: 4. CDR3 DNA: TGTGCCAGCAGCTTGGGGACAGCTACCTACGAGCAGTACTTC. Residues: CASSLGTATYEQYF.

As DNA, the CDR3 is TGCGCCAGCAGCGCCTCAGCAGGCCAAGAAAAACTGTTTTTT. Translation: CASSASAGQEKLFF. The rearrangement links TRBV5-1 to TRBJ1-4; D remains unclear. Germline V gene lookup returns CDR1 SGHRS and CDR2 YFSETQ. V lost 4 bases, J lost 8 bases, and 15 bases lay in between. The CDR3 sequence is 14 residues long.

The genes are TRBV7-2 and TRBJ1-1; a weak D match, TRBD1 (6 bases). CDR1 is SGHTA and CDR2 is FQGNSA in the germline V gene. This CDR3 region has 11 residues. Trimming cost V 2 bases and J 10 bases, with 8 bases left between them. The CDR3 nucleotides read TGTGCCAGCAGCTTACGAGGGGGAGCTTTCTTT. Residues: CASSLRGGAFF.

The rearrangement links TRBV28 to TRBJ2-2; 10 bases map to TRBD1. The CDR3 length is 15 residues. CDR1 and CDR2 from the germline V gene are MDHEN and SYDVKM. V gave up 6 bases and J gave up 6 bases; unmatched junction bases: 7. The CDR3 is CASSWGQGTAGELFF. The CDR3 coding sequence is TGTGCCAGCAGCTGGGGACAGGGGACCGCCGGGGAGCTGTTTTTT. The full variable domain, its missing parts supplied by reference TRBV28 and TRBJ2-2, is DVKVTQSSRYLVKRTGEKVFLECVQDMDHENMFWYRQDPGLGLRLIYFSYDVKMKEKGDIPEGYSVSREKKERFSLILESASTNQTSMYLCASSWGQGTAGELFFGEGSRLTVL.

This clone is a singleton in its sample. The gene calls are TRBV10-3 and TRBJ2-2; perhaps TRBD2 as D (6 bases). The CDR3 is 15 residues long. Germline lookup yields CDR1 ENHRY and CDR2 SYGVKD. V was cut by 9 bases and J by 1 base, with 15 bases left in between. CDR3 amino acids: CAIPSAGQNTGELFF. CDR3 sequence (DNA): TGTGCCATTCCCTCGGCGGGGCAGAACACCGGGGAGCTGTTTTTT.

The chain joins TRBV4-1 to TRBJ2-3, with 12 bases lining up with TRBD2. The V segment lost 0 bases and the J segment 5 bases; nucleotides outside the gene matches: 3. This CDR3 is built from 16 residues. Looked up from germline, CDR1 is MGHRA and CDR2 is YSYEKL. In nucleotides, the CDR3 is TGCGCCAGCAGCCAAGAAACTAGCGGGGGGATAGATACGCAGTATTTT. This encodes CASSQETSGGIDTQYF.

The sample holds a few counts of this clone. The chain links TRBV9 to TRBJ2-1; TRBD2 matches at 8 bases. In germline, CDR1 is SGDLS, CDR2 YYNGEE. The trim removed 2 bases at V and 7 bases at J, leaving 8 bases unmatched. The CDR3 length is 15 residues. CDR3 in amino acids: CASSVTSARENEQFF. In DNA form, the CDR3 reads TGTGCCAGCAGCGTGACTAGCGCAAGGGAGAATGAGCAGTTCTTC.

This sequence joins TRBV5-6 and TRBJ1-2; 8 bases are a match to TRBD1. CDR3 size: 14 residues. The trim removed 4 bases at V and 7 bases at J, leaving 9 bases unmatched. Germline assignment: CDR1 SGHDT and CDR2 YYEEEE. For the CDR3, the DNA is TGTGCCAGCAGCACCGGACAGGGAGCGTTTGGCTACACCTTC. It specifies CASSTGQGAFGYTF. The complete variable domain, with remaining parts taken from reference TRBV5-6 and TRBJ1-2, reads DAGVTQSPTHLIKTRGQQVTLRCSPKSGHDTVSWYQQALGQGPQFIFQYYEEEERQRGNFPDRFSGHQFPNYSSELNVNALLLGDSALYLCASSTGQGAFGYTFGSGTRLTVV.

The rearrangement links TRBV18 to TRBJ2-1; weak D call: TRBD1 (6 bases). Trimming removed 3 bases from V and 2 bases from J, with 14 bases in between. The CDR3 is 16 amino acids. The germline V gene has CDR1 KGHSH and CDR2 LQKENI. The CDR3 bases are TGTGCCAGCTCACCGACAGGCGTGGGGCCCTACAATGAGCAGTTCTTC. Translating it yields CASSPTGVGPYNEQFF.

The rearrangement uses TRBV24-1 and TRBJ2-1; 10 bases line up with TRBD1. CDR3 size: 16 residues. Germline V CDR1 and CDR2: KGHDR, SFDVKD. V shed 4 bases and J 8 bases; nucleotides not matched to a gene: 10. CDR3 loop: CATSDNRQGAGDEQFF. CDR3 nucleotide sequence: TGTGCCACCAGTGACAACAGACAGGGGGCTGGGGATGAGCAGTTCTTC.

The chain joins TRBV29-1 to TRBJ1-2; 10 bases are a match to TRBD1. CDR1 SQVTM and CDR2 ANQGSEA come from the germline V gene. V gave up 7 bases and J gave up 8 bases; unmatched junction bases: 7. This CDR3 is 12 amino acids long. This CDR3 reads CSGGTGVGGYTF. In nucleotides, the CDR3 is TGCAGCGGCGGGACAGGGGTGGGAGGCTACACCTTC.

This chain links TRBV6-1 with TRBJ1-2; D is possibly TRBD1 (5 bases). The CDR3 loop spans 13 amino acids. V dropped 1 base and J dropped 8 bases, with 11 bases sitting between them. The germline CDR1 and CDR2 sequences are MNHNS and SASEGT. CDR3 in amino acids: CASSEVGVWGYTF. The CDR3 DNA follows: TGTGCCAGCAGTGAAGTAGGGGTTTGGGGCTACACCTTC.

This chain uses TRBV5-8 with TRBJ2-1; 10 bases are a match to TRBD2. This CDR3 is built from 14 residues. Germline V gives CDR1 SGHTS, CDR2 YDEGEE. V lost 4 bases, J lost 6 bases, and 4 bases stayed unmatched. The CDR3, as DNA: TGTGCCAGCAGCACGGGACTAGCGATCAATGAGCAGTTCTTC. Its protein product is CASSTGLAINEQFF.

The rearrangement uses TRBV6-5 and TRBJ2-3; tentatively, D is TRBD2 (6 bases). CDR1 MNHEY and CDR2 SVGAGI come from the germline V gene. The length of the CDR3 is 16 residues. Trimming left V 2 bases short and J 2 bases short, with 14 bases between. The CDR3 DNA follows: TGTGCCAGCAGTTACCAAAAAGGAGGGTACACAGATACGCAGTATTTT. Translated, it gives CASSYQKGGYTDTQYF.

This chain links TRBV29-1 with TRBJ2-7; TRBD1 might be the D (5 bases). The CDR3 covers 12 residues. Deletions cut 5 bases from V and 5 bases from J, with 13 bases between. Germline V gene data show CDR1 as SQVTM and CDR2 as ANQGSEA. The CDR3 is CSVSTERDEQYF. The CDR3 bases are TGCAGCGTTTCGACAGAGCGCGACGAGCAGTACTTC.

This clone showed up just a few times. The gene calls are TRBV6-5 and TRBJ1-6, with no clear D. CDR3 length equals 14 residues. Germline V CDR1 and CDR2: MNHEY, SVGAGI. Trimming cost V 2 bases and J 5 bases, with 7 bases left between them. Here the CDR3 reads CASSYTENNSPLHF. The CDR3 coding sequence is TGTGCCAGCAGTTACACCGAGAATAATTCACCCCTCCACTTT.

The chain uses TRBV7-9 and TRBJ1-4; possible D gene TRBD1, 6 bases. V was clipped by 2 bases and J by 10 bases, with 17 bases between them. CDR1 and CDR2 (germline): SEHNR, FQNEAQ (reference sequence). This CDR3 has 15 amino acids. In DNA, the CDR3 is TGTGCCAGCAGCTTATTCGGACAGCACACGGGAAAACTGTTTTTT. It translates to CASSLFGQHTGKLFF.

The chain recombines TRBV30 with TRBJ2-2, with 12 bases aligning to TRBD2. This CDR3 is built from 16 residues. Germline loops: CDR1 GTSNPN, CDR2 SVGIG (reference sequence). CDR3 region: CVFHSSGRAITGELFF. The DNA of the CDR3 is TGTGTTTTTCACTCTAGCGGGAGGGCCATCACCGGGGAGCTGTTTTTT.

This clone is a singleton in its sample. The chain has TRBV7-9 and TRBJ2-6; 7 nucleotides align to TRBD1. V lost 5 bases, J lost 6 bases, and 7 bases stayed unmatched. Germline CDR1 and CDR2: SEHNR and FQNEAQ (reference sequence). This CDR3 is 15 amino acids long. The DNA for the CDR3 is TGTGCCAGCAGCCTCGCTACAGGGGTGGCCAACGTCCTGACTTTC. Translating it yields CASSLATGVANVLTF.

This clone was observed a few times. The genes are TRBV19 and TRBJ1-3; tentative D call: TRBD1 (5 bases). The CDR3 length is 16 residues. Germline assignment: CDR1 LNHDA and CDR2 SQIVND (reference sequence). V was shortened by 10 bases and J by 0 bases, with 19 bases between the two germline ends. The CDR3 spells CATPPGKDLSGNTIYF. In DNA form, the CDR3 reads TGTGCCACACCCCCAGGGAAGGACCTCTCTGGAAACACCATATATTTT. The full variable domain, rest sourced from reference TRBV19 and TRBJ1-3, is DGGITQSPKYLFRKEGQNVTLSCEQNLNHDAMYWYRQDPGQGLRLIYYSQIVNDFQKGDIAEGYSVSREKKESFPLTVTSAQKNPTAFYLCATPPGKDLSGNTIYFGEGSWLTVV.